These 8 T cell receptor beta chains were sequenced from one sample in a study of T cells in women clearing cervical HPV infection. Clones were sequenced by immunoSEQ multiplex PCR, and TCRdb holds only the in-frame ones, with some missing. The specimen's table records some 24,000 clones. Sequenced: blood buffy coat. These receptors were obtained from a woman aged 18 to 75 with a cervical HPV16 infection that either progressed to CIN3+ or cleared (not recorded which).

For this clone: Coverage ceases 3 residues before the CDR3 finishes, and the germline J gene fills in the end. This sequence joins TRBV7-9 and TRBJ1-1; 7 bases map to TRBD1. The CDR3 is 14 amino acids. The germline gives CDR1 SEHNR, CDR2 FQNEAQ (reference sequence). With V trimmed by 5 bases and J by 7 bases, 10 bases remained unmatched. The CDR3: CASSDQGDWGEAFF. Incomplete CDR3 DNA: TGTGCCAGCAGCGACCAGGGGGATTGGGGTGAA.

Comment on this clone: The read ends 3 residues before the CDR3 terminus; that terminus is restored from the germline J gene. The V call is TRBV19, the J call TRBJ2-7; D perhaps matches TRBD2 (7 bases). Germline lookup yields CDR1 LNHDA and CDR2 SQIVND (reference sequence). This CDR3 has 14 amino acids. Trimming removed 3 bases from V and 3 bases from J, with 12 bases in between. CDR3 loop: CASSIGGADYEQYF. The part of the CDR3 DNA that was read is TGTGCCAGTAGTATTGGGGGGGCCGACTACGAG.

About this clone itself: Read data end 3 residues before the CDR3 end; the end is taken from the germline J gene. The chain links TRBV5-1 to TRBJ2-2; TRBD1 might be the D (6 bases). The CDR3 totals 13 residues. The ends were cut back, 4 bases at V and 7 bases at J, with 11 bases in the middle. Looked up from germline, CDR1 is SGHRS and CDR2 is YFSETQ. The CDR3 bases that were read are TGCGCCAGCAGCGTCAGGGGAATCGGGGAG. Amino acids: CASSVRGIGE. The full CDR3 reads CASSVRGIGELFF.

Note on this clone: With the read ending 3 residues before the CDR3 end, the germline J gene is used to fill in that end. The genes are TRBV30 and TRBJ2-1; 9 bases are shared with TRBD1. CDR1 and CDR2 (germline): GTSNPN, SVGIG (reference sequence). With 4 bases clipped from V and 7 bases from J, the junction kept 8 bases outside the gene matches. This CDR3 contains 14 residues. The CDR3 bases that were read are TGTGCCTGGACCCGACAGGGGGTCGATAATGAG. Protein sequence: CAWTRQGVDNE. The whole CDR3 sequence is CAWTRQGVDNEQFF.

As to this clone: The read falls 3 residues short of the CDR3 end, and the missing part is taken from the germline J gene. This chain connects TRBV13 to TRBJ1-1; no definite D call. Per the germline V gene, CDR1 is PRHDT and CDR2 is FYEKMQ (reference sequence). Trimming left V 2 bases short and J 1 base short, with 5 bases between. The CDR3 is 13 amino acids. CDR3 bases read: TGTGCCAGCAGCTTATACAGGAACACTGAA. This gives the protein CASSLYRNTE. The entire CDR3 sequence reads CASSLYRNTEAFF.

For this clone: The read terminates 3 residues before the CDR3 end, so the remaining end is supplied by the germline J gene. The rearrangement uses TRBV5-1 and TRBJ2-3; 10 bases map to TRBD1. Germline trimming cut 0 bases from V and 4 bases from J; bases unmatched to any gene: 5. The CDR3 extends over 16 amino acids. The V gene's germline CDR1 is SGHRS and CDR2 YFSETQ. CDR3 amino acids: CASSLGQGAGADTQYF. CDR3 bases read: TGCGCCAGCAGCTTGGGACAGGGGGCTGGGGCAGATACG.

About this clone itself: The read falls 3 residues short of the CDR3 end, and the missing part is taken from the germline J gene. The chain joins TRBV29-1 to TRBJ1-1, with 12 bases identical to TRBD1. This CDR3 spans 16 amino acids. Germline assignment: CDR1 SQVTM and CDR2 ANQGSEA. The J segment lost 7 bases and the V segment lost 3 bases, leaving 12 bases of the junction unmatched. The sequenced part of the CDR3 DNA is TGCAGCGTTGATATTTTGGGACAGGGGGCAGGGGGTGAA. Translated, it gives CSVDILGQGAGGE. The complete CDR3 sequence is CSVDILGQGAGGEAFF.

For this clone: The read is 3 residues too short to cover the CDR3 end, so that end is filled in from the germline J gene. The chain links TRBV20-1 to TRBJ2-1, with 10 bases lining up with TRBD2. Germline loops: CDR1 DFQATT, CDR2 SNEGSKA (reference sequence). There are 15 residues in the CDR3. Trimming cost V 2 bases and J 2 bases; bases outside gene matches: 3. The CDR3 region is CSARPLAGTYNEQFF. Incomplete CDR3 DNA: TGCAGTGCTAGACCACTAGCGGGAACCTACAATGAG.